Listed below are T cell receptor beta chains from one sample, sequenced in a study of control samples from healthy donors and cancer patients. TCRdb's copy holds only in-frame clones and misses some; the assay was immunoSEQ multiplex PCR. The table shows some 120,000 clones, with 80% to 90% occurring only once. Sequencing used blood. These receptors all stem from a man in his sixties in good health. Both conserved end residues are part of each CDR3. A D gene is named only where the DNA matches it firmly. For some rows the clone size is stated as once, few or many, or as a class when expanded; others skip it.

d_gene | j_gene | abundance | v_gene | CDR3aa | CDR3nt
- | TRBJ2-7 | - | TRBV10-3 | CAISFDGYEQYF | TGTGCCATTTCGTTCGACGGATACGAGCAGTACTTC
- | TRBJ2-7 | - | TRBV21-1 | CASSNFDYYSYEQYF | TGTGCCAGCAGCAATTTCGACTACTACTCCTACGAGCAGTACTTC
- | TRBJ1-2 | - | TRBV2 | CASSEAGLLTYNYGYTF | TGTGCCAGCAGTGAGGCAGGCCTCCTTACCTATAACTATGGCTACACCTTC
- | TRBJ2-1 | - | TRBV27 | CATQAWGVDEQFF | TGTGCCACCCAGGCGTGGGGAGTCGATGAGCAGTTCTTC
- | TRBJ2-5 | - | TRBV7-9 | CASSFVQAETQYF | TGTGCCAGCAGCTTTGTCCAGGCAGAGACCCAGTACTTC
TRBD1 | TRBJ1-2 | - | TRBV5-1 | CASGPGQGGLSDGYTF | TGCGCCAGCGGGCCGGGACAGGGGGGTTTATCGGATGGCTACACCTTC
- | TRBJ1-2 | once | TRBV28 | CASSLIPNYGYTF | TGTGCCAGCAGTTTAATACCGAACTATGGCTACACCTTC
- | TRBJ1-6 | - | TRBV11-2 | CASSLGTGTGNSPLHF | TGTGCCAGCAGCTTAGGTACCGGGACGGGGAATTCACCCCTCCACTTT
- | TRBJ1-4 | - | TRBV19 | CATYDYRPGSGTGFGKLFF | TGTGCCACCTATGACTATAGACCGGGAAGCGGAACAGGGTTTGGAAAACTGTTTTTT
- | TRBJ1-3 | - | TRBV7-2 | CASSLSQGGMVSGNTIYF | TGTGCCAGCAGCTTATCCCAGGGAGGGATGGTCTCTGGAAACACCATATATTTT
TRBD1 | TRBJ1-1 | - | TRBV28 | CATTGGTTEAFF | TGTGCCACTACAGGGGGGACCACTGAAGCTTTCTTT
- | TRBJ1-4 | - | TRBV12-3/TRBV12-4 | CASSSAQGQLFF | TGTGCCAGCAGTTCCGCCCAGGGCCAACTGTTTTTT
TRBD1 | TRBJ1-4 | - | TRBV27 | CASSPGTGYEKLFF | TGTGCCAGCAGTCCCGGGACAGGGTATGAAAAACTGTTTTTT
- | TRBJ1-3 | - | TRBV6-5 | CASSLDGGNTIYF | TGTGCCAGCAGCCTGGACGGGGGAAACACCATATATTTT
- | TRBJ1-2 | - | TRBV24-1 | CATSDPRWGYTF | TGTGCCACCAGTGATCCCCGCTGGGGCTACACCTTC
- | TRBJ1-3 | few | TRBV7-9 | CASSPPNGDFKYF | TGTGCCAGCAGCCCTCCCAACGGGGACTTCAAATATTTT
- | TRBJ1-1 | - | TRBV13 | CASRQNTEAFF | TGTGCCAGCAGACAGAACACTGAAGCTTTCTTT
- | TRBJ1-2 | - | TRBV5-1 | CASSLDSGFGYTF | TGCGCCAGCAGCTTGGATTCCGGGTTCGGCTACACCTTC
- | TRBJ1-1 | - | TRBV19 | CASSLPVSGPTEAFF | TGTGCCAGTAGTCTACCGGTTTCAGGGCCCACTGAAGCTTTCTTT
TRBD1 | TRBJ2-2 | - | TRBV7-9 | CASSLLTGGGELFF | TGTGCCAGCAGCTTACTGACAGGGGGCGGGGAGCTGTTTTTT
TRBD1 | TRBJ1-1 | once | TRBV19 | CASLEGATMNTEAFF | TGTGCCAGCTTGGAGGGGGCGACCATGAACACTGAAGCTTTCTTT
TRBD1 | TRBJ2-7 | - | TRBV29-1 | CSVETGGVYEQYF | TGCAGCGTTGAGACAGGGGGCGTGTACGAGCAGTACTTC
- | TRBJ1-1 | few | TRBV11-2 | CASSLAGKNTEAFF | TGTGCCAGCAGCTTAGCAGGCAAGAACACTGAAGCTTTCTTT
- | TRBJ2-5 | - | TRBV5-6 | CASSPGPQKTQYF | TGTGCCAGCAGCCCGGGACCTCAGAAGACCCAGTACTTC
- | TRBJ1-4 | - | TRBV7-2 | CASSPGSNEKLFF | TGTGCCAGCAGCCCAGGCTCTAATGAAAAACTGTTTTTT
- | TRBJ1-4 | - | TRBV30 | CAWGTGLFNEKLFF | TGTGCCTGGGGTACCGGGCTTTTTAATGAAAAACTGTTTTTT
- | TRBJ1-5 | - | TRBV12-3/TRBV12-4 | CASSFSLNQPQHF | TGTGCCAGCAGTTTTTCCCTTAATCAGCCCCAGCATTTT
- | TRBJ1-2 | - | TRBV6-2/TRBV6-3 | CASSRTDLGYDGYTF | TGTGCCAGCAGCCGGACAGACCTCGGTTATGATGGCTACACCTTC
- | TRBJ1-5 | - | TRBV2 | CASTPGNQPQHF | TGTGCCAGCACCCCAGGGAATCAGCCCCAGCATTTT
TRBD1 | TRBJ1-4 | - | TRBV18 | CASSPLQGTNEKLFF | TGTGCCAGCTCACCCCTACAGGGGACTAATGAAAAACTGTTTTTT
TRBD1 | TRBJ2-1 | - | TRBV28 | CASPPGPRRGPFYLDEQFF | TGTGCCAGTCCGCCCGGACCGCGAAGGGGGCCATTCTACTTAGATGAGCAGTTCTTC
TRBD1 | TRBJ2-3 | - | TRBV5-1 | CASSLAKGQERTDTQYF | TGCGCCAGCAGCTTGGCCAAGGGACAGGAACGCACAGATACGCAGTATTTT
TRBD2 | TRBJ2-5 | - | TRBV27 | CASSSRLAGGAKTQYF | TGTGCCAGCAGTTCCCGGCTAGCGGGGGGTGCGAAGACCCAGTACTTC
- | TRBJ2-1 | - | TRBV20-1 | CSARAYNEQFF | TGCAGTGCTAGAGCATACAATGAGCAGTTCTTC
TRBD1 | TRBJ1-4 | - | TRBV5-1 | CASSLAIGTVYEKLFF | TGCGCCAGCAGCTTGGCTATCGGGACAGTATATGAAAAACTGTTTTTT
- | TRBJ2-7 | - | TRBV6-6 | CASSLDESRAGQYF | TGTGCCAGCAGTTTAGATGAGTCTCGAGCCGGGCAGTACTTC
- | TRBJ1-4 | - | TRBV19 | CASSAAREKLFF | TGTGCCAGTAGTGCAGCTCGCGAAAAACTGTTTTTT
TRBD1 | TRBJ1-6 | - | TRBV5-6 | CASSLTSAGGPLHF | TGTGCCAGCAGCTTGACCTCGGCAGGGGGGCCCCTCCACTTT
- | TRBJ1-3 | - | TRBV19 | CVVQSPGNTIYF | TGTGTCGTACAGTCCCCTGGAAACACCATATATTTT
TRBD1 | TRBJ2-3 | - | TRBV6-5 | CASNTDRESDTQYF | TGTGCCAGCAATACAGACAGGGAATCAGATACGCAGTATTTT
TRBD1 | TRBJ1-2 | - | TRBV7-8 | CASSPHATTGRENGYTF | TGTGCCAGCAGCCCCCACGCCACGACAGGGCGAGAAAATGGCTACACCTTC
TRBD2 | TRBJ2-7 | - | TRBV10-3 | CAISGTSGAEEQYF | TGTGCCATCAGTGGGACTAGCGGGGCGGAGGAGCAGTACTTC
TRBD1 | TRBJ1-6 | - | TRBV7-2 | CASSLRDSTLNSPLHF | TGTGCCAGCAGCTTAAGGGACAGCACCTTAAATTCACCCCTCCACTTT
TRBD1 | TRBJ2-5 | - | TRBV6-5 | CASSYTGTGGETQYF | TGTGCCAGCAGTTACACTGGGACAGGGGGAGAGACCCAGTACTTC
TRBD1 | TRBJ2-3 | few | TRBV7-9 | CASSGERGTGGTDTQYF | TGTGCCAGCAGCGGAGAGAGAGGGACAGGGGGCACAGATACGCAGTATTTT
- | TRBJ1-1 | - | TRBV5-1 | CASSFDTENTEAFF | TGCGCCAGCAGCTTCGACACCGAAAACACTGAAGCTTTCTTT
TRBD2 | TRBJ2-2 | - | TRBV7-9 | CASRSTSGAAWTGELFF | TGTGCCAGCAGGTCGACTAGCGGGGCCGCATGGACCGGGGAGCTGTTTTTT